The T cell receptor (beta chain) under discussion was sequenced for a study of shared clonotypes between healthy human individuals. Study results and caveats: Collection of samples was limited to blood; tissue repertoires likely differ.

Healthy HIV-negative adults with no recent acute infections or vaccinations were recruited as donors. Each unsorted sample relied on roughly 90 million PBMCs as its source of genomic DNA. Splitting of each subset's genomic DNA was done evenly across several immunoSEQ plates. The data were produced by immunoSEQ multiplex PCR, yet TCRdb's version contains in-frame clones alone and is incomplete. The data show around 480,000 clones, about 79% seen once. Worth noting for this clone: Its antigen is as yet unknown.

Sequencing input: PBMCs. The TCR comes from a woman in her 40s in good health. Some clones in this sample may be carry-over from other donors' samples.

CDR3: CASSLYPGGTEAFF. CDR3 sequence (DNA): TGTGCCAGCAGTTTATATCCAGGAGGAACTGAAGCTTTCTTT. The gene calls are TRBV28 and TRBJ1-1; D not resolved. The V gene's germline CDR1 is MDHEN and CDR2 SYDVKM. The CDR3 loop spans 14 amino acids. V lost 1 base and J 5 bases, leaving 11 bases between the germline ends.